This T cell receptor (beta chain) was obtained from a study of blood T cell repertoires in COVID-19. The CDR3 totals 13 residues. Deletions cut 5 bases from V and 6 bases from J, with 12 bases between. From germline, CDR1 is SGHKS and CDR2 YYEKEE (reference sequence). Participants came from around 25 US areas, aged roughly 18 to 95 years. In the authors' methods: Nucleated cell counts were estimated from reference gene primer amplification. Profiled with immunoSEQ multiplex PCR; TCRdb holds only in-frame clones, not every one. V and J calls and clone size come straight from that table; D and trimming were deduced from the DNA. Found here are some 490,000 clones, about nine tenths of them singletons; the top ten hold more than 7.5%.

This receptor was taken from an older woman who had recovered from COVID-19. This rearrangement joins TRBV5-5 to TRBJ2-1, with no clear D. The specimen was PBMCs or T cells enriched from blood (not recorded which). The CDR3 DNA reads as TGTGCCAGCAGTCAATGGGCCGGCAATGAGCAGTTCTTC. This encodes CASSQWAGNEQFF.